The clone carrying this TCR beta chain appeared many times. The sample is drawn from a study of T cells in Graves' hyperthyroidism and ophthalmopathy. Study at large: Any treatment followed the collection of peripheral blood at initial diagnosis.

RNA transcripts were the template for amplifying TCR beta CDR3 regions. Primed by the HTBI set, a first-round RT-PCR was run on the TCR CDR3. TCRdb called the multiplex PCR reads again in MiXCR, with one record for every CDR3 protein. Among more than 300,000 distinct CDR3 sequences listed, around 13% were seen once. PBMCs were obtained from over 8.5 ml fresh peripheral blood. The V gene's germline CDR1 is MNHNS and CDR2 SASEGT. V lost 2 bases to trimming and J lost 2 bases, with 9 bases between them. The CDR3 has 14 residues. Sequencing input: blood. This sequence originates from a woman in her 30s with Graves' ophthalmopathy. The rearrangement uses TRBV6-1 and TRBJ1-2, with D maybe TRBD1 (5 bases). CDR3 DNA sequence: TGTGCCAGCAGTGAAATTCGGGGGAACTATGGCTACACCTTC. It yields the protein CASSEIRGNYGYTF.